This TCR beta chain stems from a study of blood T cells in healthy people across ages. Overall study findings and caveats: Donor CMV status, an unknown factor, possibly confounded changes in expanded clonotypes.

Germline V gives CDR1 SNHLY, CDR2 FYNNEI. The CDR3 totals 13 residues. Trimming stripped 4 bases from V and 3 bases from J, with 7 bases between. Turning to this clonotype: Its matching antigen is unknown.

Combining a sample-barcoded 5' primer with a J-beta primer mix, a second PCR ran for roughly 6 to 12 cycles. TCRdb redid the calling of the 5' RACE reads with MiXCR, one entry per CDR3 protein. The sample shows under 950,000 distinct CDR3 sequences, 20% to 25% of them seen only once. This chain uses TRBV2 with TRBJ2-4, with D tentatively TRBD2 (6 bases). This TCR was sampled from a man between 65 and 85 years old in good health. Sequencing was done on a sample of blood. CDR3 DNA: TGTGCCAGCAGTGCGGGGGACAAAAACATTCAGTACTTC. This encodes CASSAGDKNIQYF.